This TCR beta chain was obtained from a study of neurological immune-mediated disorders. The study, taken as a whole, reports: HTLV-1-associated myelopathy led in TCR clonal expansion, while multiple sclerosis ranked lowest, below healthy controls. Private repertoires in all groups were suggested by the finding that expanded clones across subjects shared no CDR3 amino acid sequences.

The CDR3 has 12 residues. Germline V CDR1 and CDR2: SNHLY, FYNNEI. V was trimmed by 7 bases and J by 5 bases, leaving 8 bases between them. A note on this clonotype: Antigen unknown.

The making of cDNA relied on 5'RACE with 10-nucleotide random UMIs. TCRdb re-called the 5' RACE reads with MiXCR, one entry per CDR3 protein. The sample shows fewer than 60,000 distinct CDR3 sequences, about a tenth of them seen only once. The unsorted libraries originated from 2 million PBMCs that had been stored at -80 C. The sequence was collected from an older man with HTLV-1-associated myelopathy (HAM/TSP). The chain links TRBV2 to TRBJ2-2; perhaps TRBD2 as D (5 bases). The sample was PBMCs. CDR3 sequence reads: CASNRGTGELFF. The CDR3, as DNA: TGTGCCAGCAACAGAGGGACCGGGGAGCTGTTTTTT.